The present TCR beta chain was sequenced within a study of T cell repertoires in cytomegalovirus infection. As for the study in general: It can be stated that public TCR beta signatures indicated CMV infection as well as a matching HLA type. Findings and limits, study-wide: Cumulative public TCR beta family frequency identified carriers of CMV plus the relevant HLA. Dominating the ex vivo response were TCR beta clonotypes that were CMV-specific and HLA-C-restricted.

Each CDR3 protein is one row after TCRdb ran MiXCR on the reads. In the table there are hundreds of thousands of distinct CDR3 sequences, about 11% of which are singletons. The CDR3 runs to 14 residues. The V and J ends lost 5 bases and 7 bases, in that order; junction bases with no gene match: 8. Germline values: CDR1 LNHDA, CDR2 SQIVND (reference sequence). This clonotype has a count of ten or more. Its matching antigen is unknown. This clonotype originated in a human donor in good health (CMV status not recorded). Some clones in this sample may be carry-over from other donors' samples. The chain employs TRBV19 and TRBJ1-1, with 9 bases aligning to TRBD1. Specimen: PBMCs. The CDR3 nucleotides read TGTGCCAGTAGTGAGACAGGGGGGACTGGTGAAGCTTTCTTT. Translated, it gives CASSETGGTGEAFF.